The source of this T cell receptor beta chain is a study of beta chain features in type 1 diabetes. Findings of the study overall: It was possible that PCR favored shorter templates, equally so in patients and controls. Compared with healthy donors, patients appeared to share more similar naive, central memory and regulatory TCRB repertoires.

The sample holds many counts of this clone. Antigen specificity is unknown. Expressed TCRB transcripts were sequenced because the entire RNA isolate underwent reverse transcription. Generated by immunoSEQ multiplex PCR, the TCRdb table keeps only in-frame clones and is missing some. The sample holds about 210,000 clones; around 9.9% are singletons and the top ten take roughly 1.3%. This TCR came from a man in his late teens or twenties in good health. Sequenced input: central memory CD4+ T cells from blood.

The CDR3 region has the DNA TGTGCCAGCAGAAGCCTAGCGCAAGGAGAAGAGACCCAGTACTTC. This encodes CASRSLAQGEETQYF. The chain joins TRBV4-2 to TRBJ2-5; possible D gene TRBD2, 6 bases. CDR3 size: 15 residues. Germline loops: CDR1 LGHNA, CDR2 YNFKEQ. V was cut by 6 bases and J by 3 bases, with 17 bases left in between.